This TCR beta chain emerged from a study of shared clonotypes between healthy human individuals. Overall study results and limits: Naive subsets generally had larger estimated richness than memory subsets. Compared with clonotypes that all four donors shared, non-shared clonotypes had lower generation probabilities.

CDR3 length: 13 residues. The germline V gene has CDR1 SGHTA and CDR2 FQGNSA. An even split of each subset's genomic DNA across several immunoSEQ plates was performed. Each replicate PCR on the sorted subsets used roughly 200 ng DNA (around 30,000 T cell genomes). Profiled with immunoSEQ multiplex PCR; TCRdb holds only in-frame clones, not every one. Of around 2.3 million clones listed, 90% to 97% are singletons. The count of this clone is one. Its antigen is unknown. At one end, the junction sequence differs from germline, possibly due to a read error. The material sequenced was naive CD4+ T cells sorted from blood. Subset given: CD45RA+ positively selected. The receptor was derived from a man between 18 and 29 years old in good health. V usage is TRBV7-2 and J usage is TRBJ1-2, with D perhaps TRBD1 (5 bases). Here the CDR3 reads CASSLRGLIPSAF. The CDR3 nucleotides read TGTGCCAGCAGCTTACGGGGCTTGATTCCCTCTGCATTC.